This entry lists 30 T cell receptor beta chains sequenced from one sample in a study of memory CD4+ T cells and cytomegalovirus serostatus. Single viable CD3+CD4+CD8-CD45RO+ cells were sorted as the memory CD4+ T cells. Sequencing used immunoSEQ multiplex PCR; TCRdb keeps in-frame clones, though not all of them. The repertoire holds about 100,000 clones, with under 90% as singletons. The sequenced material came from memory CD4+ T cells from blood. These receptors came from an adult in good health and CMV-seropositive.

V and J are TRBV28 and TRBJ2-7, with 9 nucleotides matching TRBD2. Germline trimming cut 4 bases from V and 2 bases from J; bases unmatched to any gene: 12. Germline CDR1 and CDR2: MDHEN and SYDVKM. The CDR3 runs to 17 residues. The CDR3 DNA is TGTGCCAGCAGTTCCCCGTCAGCGAGCGGGGGGACCTACGAGCAGTACTTC. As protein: CASSSPSASGGTYEQYF.

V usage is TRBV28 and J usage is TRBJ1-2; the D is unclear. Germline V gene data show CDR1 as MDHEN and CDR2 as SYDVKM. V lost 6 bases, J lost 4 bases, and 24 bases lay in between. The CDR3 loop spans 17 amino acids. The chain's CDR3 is CASSPPKPRRPIYGYTF. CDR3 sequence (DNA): TGTGCCAGCAGCCCACCGAAACCACGGCGCCCTATCTATGGCTACACCTTC.

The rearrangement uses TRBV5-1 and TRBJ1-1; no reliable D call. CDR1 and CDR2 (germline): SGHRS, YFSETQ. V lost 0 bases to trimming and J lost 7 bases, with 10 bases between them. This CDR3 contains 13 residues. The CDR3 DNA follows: TGCGCCAGCAGCTTGGTCCAAAAAGGTGAAGCTTTCTTT. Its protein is CASSLVQKGEAFF.

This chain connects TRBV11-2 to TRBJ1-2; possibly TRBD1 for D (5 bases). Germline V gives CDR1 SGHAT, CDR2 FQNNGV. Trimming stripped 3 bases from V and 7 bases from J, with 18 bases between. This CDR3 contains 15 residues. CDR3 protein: CASSFTGDGGLGYTF. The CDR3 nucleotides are TGTGCCAGCAGCTTTACGGGGGACGGAGGTCTTGGCTACACCTTC. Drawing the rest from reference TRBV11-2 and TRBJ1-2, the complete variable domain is EAGVAQSPRYKIIEKRQSVAFWCNPISGHATLYWYQQILGQGPKLLIQFQNNGVVDDSQLPKDRFSAERLKGVDSTLKIQPAKLEDSAVYLCASSFTGDGGLGYTFGSGTRLTVV.

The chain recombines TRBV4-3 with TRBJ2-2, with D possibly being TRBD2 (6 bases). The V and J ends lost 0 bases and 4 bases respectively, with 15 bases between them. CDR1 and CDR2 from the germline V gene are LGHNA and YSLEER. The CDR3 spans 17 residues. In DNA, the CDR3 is TGCGCCAGCAGCCAAGATGCGTTACGGGACTCCACCGGGGAGCTGTTTTTT. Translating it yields CASSQDALRDSTGELFF.

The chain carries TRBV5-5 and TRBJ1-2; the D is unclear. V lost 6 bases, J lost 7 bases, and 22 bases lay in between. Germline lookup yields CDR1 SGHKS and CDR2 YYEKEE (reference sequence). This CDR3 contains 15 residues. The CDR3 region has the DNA TGTGCCAGCACCCCTGACCCAACGAACAGTATTGGCTACACCTTC. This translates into CASTPDPTNSIGYTF.

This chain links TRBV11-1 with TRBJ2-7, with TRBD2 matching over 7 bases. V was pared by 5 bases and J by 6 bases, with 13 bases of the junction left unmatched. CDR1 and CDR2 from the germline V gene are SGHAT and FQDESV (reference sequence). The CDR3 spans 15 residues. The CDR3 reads CASSLYSVWEGEQYF. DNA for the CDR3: TGTGCCAGCAGCCTCTACAGTGTTTGGGAGGGCGAGCAGTACTTC.

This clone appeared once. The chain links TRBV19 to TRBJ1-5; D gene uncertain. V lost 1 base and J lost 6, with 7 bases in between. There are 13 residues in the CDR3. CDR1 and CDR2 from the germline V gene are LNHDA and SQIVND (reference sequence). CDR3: CASSIGNIQPQHF. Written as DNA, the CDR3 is TGTGCCAGTAGTATAGGAAATATTCAGCCCCAGCATTTT.

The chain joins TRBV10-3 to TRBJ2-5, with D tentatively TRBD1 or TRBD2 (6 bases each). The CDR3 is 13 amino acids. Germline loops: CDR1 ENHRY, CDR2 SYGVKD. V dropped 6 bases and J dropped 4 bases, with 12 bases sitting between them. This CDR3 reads CAISPGGGETQYF. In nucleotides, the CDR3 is TGTGCCATCAGCCCCGGAGGGGGAGAGACCCAGTACTTC.

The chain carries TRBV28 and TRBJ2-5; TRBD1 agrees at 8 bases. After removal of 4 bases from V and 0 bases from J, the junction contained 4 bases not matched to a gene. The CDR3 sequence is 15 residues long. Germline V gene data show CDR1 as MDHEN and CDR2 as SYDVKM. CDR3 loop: CASSSLDRDQETQYF. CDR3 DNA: TGTGCCAGCAGTTCCCTGGACAGGGACCAAGAGACCCAGTACTTC.

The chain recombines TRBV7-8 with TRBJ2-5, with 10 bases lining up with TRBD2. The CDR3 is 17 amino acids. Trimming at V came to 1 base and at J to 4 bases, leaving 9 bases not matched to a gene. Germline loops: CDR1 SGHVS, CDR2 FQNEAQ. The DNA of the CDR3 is TGTGCCAGCAGCTTAGGATTAGCGGGAGGCAGCGGAGAGACCCAGTACTTC. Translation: CASSLGLAGGSGETQYF.

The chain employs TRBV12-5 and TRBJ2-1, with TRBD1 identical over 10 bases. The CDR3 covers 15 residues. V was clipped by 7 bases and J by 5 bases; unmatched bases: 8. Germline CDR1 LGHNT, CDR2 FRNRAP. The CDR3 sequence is CASALRQGANNEQFF. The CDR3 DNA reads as TGTGCTAGTGCTCTAAGACAGGGGGCAAACAATGAGCAGTTCTTC.

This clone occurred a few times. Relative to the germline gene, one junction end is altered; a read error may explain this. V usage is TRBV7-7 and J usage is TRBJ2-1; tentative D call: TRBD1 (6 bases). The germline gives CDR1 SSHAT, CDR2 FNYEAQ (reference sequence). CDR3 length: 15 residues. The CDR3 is CASSLSGGPLNEQFF. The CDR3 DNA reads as TGTGCTAGCAGCTTAAGTGGGGGCCCATTAAATGAGCAGTTCTTC.

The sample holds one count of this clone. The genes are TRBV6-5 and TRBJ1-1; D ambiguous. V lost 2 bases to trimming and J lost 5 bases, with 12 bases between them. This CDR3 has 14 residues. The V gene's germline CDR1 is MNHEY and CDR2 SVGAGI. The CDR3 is CASSYKAVGTEAFF. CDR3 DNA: TGTGCCAGCAGTTACAAAGCAGTAGGGACTGAAGCTTTCTTT.

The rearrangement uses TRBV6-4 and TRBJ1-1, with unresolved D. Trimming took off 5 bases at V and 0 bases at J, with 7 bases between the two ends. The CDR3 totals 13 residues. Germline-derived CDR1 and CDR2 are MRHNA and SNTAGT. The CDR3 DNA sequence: TGTGCCAGCAGTTGGCAGCTGAACACTGAAGCTTTCTTT. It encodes CASSWQLNTEAFF.

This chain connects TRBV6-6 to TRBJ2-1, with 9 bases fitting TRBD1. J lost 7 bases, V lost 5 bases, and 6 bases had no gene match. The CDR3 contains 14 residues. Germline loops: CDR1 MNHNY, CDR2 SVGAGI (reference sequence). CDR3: CASSPGQGRNEQFF. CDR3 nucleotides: TGTGCCAGCAGTCCCGGACAGGGGAGAAATGAGCAGTTCTTC.

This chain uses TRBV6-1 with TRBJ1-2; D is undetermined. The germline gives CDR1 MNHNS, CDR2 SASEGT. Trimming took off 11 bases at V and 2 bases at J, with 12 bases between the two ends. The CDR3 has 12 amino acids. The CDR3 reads CAGAQRNYGYTF. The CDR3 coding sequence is TGTGCCGGTGCCCAGCGAAACTATGGCTACACCTTC.

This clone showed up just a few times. In DNA form, the CDR3 reads TGTGCCAGCAGCGTTGGGGGCTATCAGCCCCAGCATTTT. Protein product: CASSVGGYQPQHF. The J gene is TRBJ1-5, the V gene TRBV9, with TRBD1 as a possible D gene (6 bases). Per germline, CDR1 SGDLS and CDR2 YYNGEE. This CDR3 is built from 13 residues. V was shortened by 2 bases and J by 5 bases, with 8 bases between the two germline ends.

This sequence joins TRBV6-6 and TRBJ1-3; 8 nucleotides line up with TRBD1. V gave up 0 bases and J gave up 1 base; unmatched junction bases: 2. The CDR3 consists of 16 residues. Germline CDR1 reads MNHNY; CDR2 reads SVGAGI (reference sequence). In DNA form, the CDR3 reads TGTGCCAGCAGTTACTCCCGACAGGGGTCTGGAAACACCATATATTTT. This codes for CASSYSRQGSGNTIYF.

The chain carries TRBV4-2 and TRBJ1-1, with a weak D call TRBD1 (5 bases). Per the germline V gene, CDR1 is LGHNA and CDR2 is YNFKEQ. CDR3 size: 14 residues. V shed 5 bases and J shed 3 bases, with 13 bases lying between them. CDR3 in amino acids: CASSTRGGDTEAFF. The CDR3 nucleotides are TGTGCCAGCAGCACCCGGGGCGGTGACACTGAAGCTTTCTTT.

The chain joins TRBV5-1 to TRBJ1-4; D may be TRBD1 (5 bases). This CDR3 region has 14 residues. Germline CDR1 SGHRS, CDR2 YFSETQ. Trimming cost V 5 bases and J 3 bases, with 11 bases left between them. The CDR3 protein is CASSRQPSNEKLFF. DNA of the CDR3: TGCGCCAGCAGTCGACAGCCCTCTAATGAAAAACTGTTTTTT.

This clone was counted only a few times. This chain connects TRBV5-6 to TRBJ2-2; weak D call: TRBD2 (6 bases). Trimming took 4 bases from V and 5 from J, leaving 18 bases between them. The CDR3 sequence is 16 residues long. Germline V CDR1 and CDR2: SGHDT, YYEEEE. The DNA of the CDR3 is TGTGCCAGCAGCCGGGCGATTGCGGGGAAGACCGGGGAGCTGTTTTTT. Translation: CASSRAIAGKTGELFF.

CDR3 sequence reads: CASSFGLRYEQYF. The CDR3 DNA is TGTGCCAGCAGCTTTGGACTGAGATACGAGCAGTACTTC. This chain connects TRBV5-5 to TRBJ2-7, with D possibly TRBD2 on 5 matching bases. Trimming stripped 2 bases from V and 4 bases from J, with 10 bases between. CDR3 length: 13 residues. CDR1 and CDR2 from the germline V gene are SGHKS and YYEKEE (reference sequence).

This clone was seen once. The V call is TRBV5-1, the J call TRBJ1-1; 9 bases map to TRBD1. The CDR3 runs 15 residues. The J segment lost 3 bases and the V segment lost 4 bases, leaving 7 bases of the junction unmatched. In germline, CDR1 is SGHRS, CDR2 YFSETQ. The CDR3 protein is CASSLQGAKDTEAFF. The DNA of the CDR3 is TGCGCCAGCAGCCTACAGGGGGCTAAGGACACTGAAGCTTTCTTT.

The CDR3, as DNA: TGTGCCAGCAGCTTAGGTCCAGTTTACGAGCAGTACTTC. Translating it yields CASSLGPVYEQYF. The chain uses TRBV7-2 and TRBJ2-7; D remains unclear. The CDR3 extends over 13 amino acids. Trimming removed 1 base at V and 4 bases at J, with 8 bases between. Germline CDR1 is SGHTA and CDR2 is FQGNSA.

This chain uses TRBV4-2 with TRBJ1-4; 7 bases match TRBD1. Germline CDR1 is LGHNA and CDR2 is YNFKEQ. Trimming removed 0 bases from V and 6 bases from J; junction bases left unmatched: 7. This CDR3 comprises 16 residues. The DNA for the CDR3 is TGTGCCAGCAGCCAAGAAGGGCAGGGGGTATATGAAAAACTGTTTTTT. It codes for CASSQEGQGVYEKLFF.

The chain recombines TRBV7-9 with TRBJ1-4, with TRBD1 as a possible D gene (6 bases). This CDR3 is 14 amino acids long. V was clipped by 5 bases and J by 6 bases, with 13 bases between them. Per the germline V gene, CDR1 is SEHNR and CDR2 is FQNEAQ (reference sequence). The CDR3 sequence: CASSRTGTYEKLFF. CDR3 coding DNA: TGTGCCAGCAGCCGAACAGGGACGTATGAAAAACTGTTTTTT.

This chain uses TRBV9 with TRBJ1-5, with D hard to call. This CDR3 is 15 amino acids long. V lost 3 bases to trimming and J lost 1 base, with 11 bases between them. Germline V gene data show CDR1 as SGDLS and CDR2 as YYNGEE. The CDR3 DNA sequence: TGTGCCAGCAGCGCATCTGGAGAGAGCAATCAGCCCCAGCATTTT. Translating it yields CASSASGESNQPQHF.

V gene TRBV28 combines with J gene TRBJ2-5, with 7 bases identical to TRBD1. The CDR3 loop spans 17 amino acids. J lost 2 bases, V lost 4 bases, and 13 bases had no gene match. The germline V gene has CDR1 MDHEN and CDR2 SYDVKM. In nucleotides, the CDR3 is TGTGCCAGCAGTTCTGCCGGGGACAGAGCTCGTCAAGAGACCCAGTACTTC. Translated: CASSSAGDRARQETQYF.

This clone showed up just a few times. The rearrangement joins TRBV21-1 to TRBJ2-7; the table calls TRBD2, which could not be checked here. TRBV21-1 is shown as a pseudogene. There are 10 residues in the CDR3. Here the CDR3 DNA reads TGTGCCAGTTGCGATTGGGAGCAGTACTTC. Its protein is CASCDWEQYF.